This T cell receptor beta chain is drawn from a study of OX40 agonist ivuxolimab in advanced cancers. Broader study findings: Some of the lowest clonal expansion was seen in partial responders at 0.1-3.0 mg/kg.

A word on this clone: Its antigen is still unknown.

V lost 3 bases to trimming and J lost 5 bases, with 10 bases between them. Germline CDR1 and CDR2: MDHEN and SYDVKM. CDR3 size: 13 residues. Using immunoSEQ multiplex PCR, the repertoire was profiled, and TCRdb retains in-frame clones only, with some absent. The table lists approximately 94,000 clones, under 95% of them singletons. This sequence was found in an adult with an advanced solid tumor such as melanoma, head and neck, liver or kidney cancer. The chain employs TRBV28 and TRBJ1-2, with D possibly matching TRBD1 (6 bases). The sequenced sample was CD4+ or CD8+ T cells sorted from blood, obtained in a trial of the OX40 agonist ivuxolimab. DNA for the CDR3: TGTGCCAGCAGTTTTGGGGGCCAGTATGGCTACACCTTC. It translates to CASSFGGQYGYTF.